The clone carrying this T cell receptor beta chain was seen only a few times. The V and J ends lost 6 bases and 9 bases respectively, with 14 bases between them. Germline-derived CDR1 and CDR2 are LGHDT and YNNKEL (reference sequence). The CDR3 is 12 amino acids. The data are from a study of blood T cell repertoires in COVID-19. As for the study in general: Specimens from acute and convalescent COVID-19 originated in the United States, Italy and Spain. Sample material is recorded as cDNA or gDNA derived from T cells, B-cell-depleted T cells, or PBMCs.

In the authors' methods: Estimation of nucleated cell counts was performed using reference gene primer amplification. This table comes from immunoSEQ multiplex PCR, and its TCRdb copy is limited to in-frame clones, with some not included. V and J calls and clone size are as listed in that table; D and trimming were resolved from the DNA. The sample lists approximately 290,000 clones, 65% to 85% seen once, with 15% to 18% in the top ten. The V gene is TRBV3-1 (or the pseudogene TRBV3-2), the J gene TRBJ1-2, with D possibly being TRBD1 (5 bases). This receptor was identified in a person between 65 and 79 years old with COVID-19, enrolled during active disease. The sequenced sample consisted of peripheral blood. CDR3 sequence reads: CASRLHGGSYTF. DNA of the CDR3: TGTGCCAGCAGACTTCACGGGGGAAGCTACACCTTC.